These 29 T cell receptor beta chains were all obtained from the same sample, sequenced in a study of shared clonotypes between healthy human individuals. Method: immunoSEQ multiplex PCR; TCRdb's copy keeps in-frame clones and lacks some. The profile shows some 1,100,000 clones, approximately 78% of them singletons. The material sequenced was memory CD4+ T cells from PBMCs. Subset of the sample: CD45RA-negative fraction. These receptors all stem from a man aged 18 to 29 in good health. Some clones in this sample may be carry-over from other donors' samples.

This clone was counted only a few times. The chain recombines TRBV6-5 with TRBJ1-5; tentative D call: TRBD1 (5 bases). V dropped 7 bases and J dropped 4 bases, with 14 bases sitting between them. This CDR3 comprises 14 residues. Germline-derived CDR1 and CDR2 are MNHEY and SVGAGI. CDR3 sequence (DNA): TGTGCCAGCACCACCGGGGCAGTAAATCAGCCCCAGCATTTT. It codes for CASTTGAVNQPQHF.

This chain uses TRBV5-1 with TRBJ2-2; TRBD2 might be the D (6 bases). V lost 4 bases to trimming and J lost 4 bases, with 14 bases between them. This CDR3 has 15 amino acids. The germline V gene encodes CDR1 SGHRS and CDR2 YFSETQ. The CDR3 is CASSAGGYLTGELFF. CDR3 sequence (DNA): TGCGCCAGCAGCGCCGGGGGTTACCTCACCGGGGAGCTGTTTTTT. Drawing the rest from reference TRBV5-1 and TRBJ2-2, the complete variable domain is KAGVTQTPRYLIKTRGQQVTLSCSPISGHRSVSWYQQTPGQGLQFLFEYFSETQRNKGNFPGRFSGRQFSNSRSEMNVSTLELGDSALYLCASSAGGYLTGELFFGEGSRLTVL.

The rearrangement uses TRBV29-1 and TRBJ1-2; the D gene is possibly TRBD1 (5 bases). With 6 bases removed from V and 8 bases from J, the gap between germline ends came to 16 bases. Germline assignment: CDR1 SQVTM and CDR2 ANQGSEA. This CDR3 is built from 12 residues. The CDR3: CSVQAGRGGYTF. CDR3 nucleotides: TGCAGCGTCCAGGCGGGGCGGGGCGGCTACACCTTC.

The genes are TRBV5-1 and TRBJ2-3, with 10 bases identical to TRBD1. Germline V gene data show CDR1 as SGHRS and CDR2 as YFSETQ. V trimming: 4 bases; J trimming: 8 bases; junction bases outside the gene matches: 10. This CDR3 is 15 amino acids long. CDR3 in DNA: TGCGCCAGCAGCGCCGGGACAGGGGAGTTCGCTACGCAGTATTTT. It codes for CASSAGTGEFATQYF.

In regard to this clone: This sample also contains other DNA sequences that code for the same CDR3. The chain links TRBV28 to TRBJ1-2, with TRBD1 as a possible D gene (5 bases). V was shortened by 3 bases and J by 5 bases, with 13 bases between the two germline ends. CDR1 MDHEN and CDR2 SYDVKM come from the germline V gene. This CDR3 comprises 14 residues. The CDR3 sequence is CASSFTGPNYGYTF. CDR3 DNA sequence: TGTGCCAGCAGTTTTACGGGACCCAATTATGGCTACACCTTC.

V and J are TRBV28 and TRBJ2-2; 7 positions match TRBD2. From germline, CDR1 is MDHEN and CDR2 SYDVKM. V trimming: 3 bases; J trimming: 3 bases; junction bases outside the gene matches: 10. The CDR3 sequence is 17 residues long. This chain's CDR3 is CASSFLGSSGYTGELFF. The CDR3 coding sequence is TGTGCCAGCAGTTTCCTCGGGTCTAGCGGATACACCGGGGAGCTGTTTTTT. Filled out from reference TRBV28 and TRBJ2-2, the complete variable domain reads DVKVTQSSRYLVKRTGEKVFLECVQDMDHENMFWYRQDPGLGLRLIYFSYDVKMKEKGDIPEGYSVSREKKERFSLILESASTNQTSMYLCASSFLGSSGYTGELFFGEGSRLTVL.

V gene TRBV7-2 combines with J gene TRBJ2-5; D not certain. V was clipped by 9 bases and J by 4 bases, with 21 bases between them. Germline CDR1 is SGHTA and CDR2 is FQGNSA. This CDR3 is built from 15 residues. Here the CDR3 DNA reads TGTGCCAGTGTCCCGGGCCCGCAAGGTGGAGAGACCCAGTACTTC. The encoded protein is CASVPGPQGGETQYF.

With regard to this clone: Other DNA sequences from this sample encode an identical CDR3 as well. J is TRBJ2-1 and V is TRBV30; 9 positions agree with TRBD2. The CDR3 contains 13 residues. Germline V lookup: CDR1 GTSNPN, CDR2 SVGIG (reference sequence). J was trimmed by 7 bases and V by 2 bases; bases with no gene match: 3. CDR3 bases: TGTGCCTGGAGTCCGGGACTAGCTAATGAGCAGTTCTTC. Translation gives CAWSPGLANEQFF.

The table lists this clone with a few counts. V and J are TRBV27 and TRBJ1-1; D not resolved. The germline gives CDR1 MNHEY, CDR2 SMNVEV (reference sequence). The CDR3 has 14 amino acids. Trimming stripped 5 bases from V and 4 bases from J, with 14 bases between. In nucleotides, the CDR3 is TGTGCCAGCAGTCTGAAAGGGTGGTTCACTGAAGCTTTCTTT. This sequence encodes CASSLKGWFTEAFF.

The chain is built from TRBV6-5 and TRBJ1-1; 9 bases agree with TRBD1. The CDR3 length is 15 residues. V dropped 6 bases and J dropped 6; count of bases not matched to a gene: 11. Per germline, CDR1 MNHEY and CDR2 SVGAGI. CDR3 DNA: TGTGCCAGCAGCTCCGGTGGGACAGGGAGGGCTGAAGCTTTCTTT. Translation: CASSSGGTGRAEAFF.

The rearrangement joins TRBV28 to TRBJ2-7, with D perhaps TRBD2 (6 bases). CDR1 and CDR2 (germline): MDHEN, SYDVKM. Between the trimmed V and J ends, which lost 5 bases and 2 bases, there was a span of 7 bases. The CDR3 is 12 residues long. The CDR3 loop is CASSAGTYEQYF. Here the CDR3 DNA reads TGTGCCAGCAGTGCGGGAACCTACGAGCAGTACTTC.

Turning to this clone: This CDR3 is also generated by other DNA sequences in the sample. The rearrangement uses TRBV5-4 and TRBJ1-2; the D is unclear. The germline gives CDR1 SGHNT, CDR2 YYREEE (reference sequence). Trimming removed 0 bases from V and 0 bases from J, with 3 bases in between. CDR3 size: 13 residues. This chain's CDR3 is CASSLDSNYGYTF. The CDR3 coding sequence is TGTGCCAGCAGCTTGGACTCTAACTATGGCTACACCTTC.

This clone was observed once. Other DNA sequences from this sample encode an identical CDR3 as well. DNA for the CDR3: TGCAGCGTTGAAGGACAGGGGACTAACTATGGCTACACCTTC. Residues: CSVEGQGTNYGYTF. The rearrangement uses TRBV29-1 and TRBJ1-2; 8 nucleotides agree with TRBD1. CDR1 is SQVTM, CDR2 ANQGSEA, per germline. The junction had 1 base not matched to a gene; V was cut back by 1 base and J by 0 bases. The CDR3 totals 14 residues.

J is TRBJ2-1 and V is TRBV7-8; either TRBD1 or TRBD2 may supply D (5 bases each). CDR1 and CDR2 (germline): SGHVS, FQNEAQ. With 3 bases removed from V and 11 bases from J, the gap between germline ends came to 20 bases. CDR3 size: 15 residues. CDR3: CASSLRNLWGNQQFF. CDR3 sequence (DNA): TGTGCCAGCAGCTTGCGCAACTTGTGGGGGAATCAGCAGTTCTTC.

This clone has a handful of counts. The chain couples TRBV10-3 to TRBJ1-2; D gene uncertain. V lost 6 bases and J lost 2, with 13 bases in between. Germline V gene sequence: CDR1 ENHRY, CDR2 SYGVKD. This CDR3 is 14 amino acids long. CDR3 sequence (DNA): TGTGCCATCAGCGAGACCTTGTTGAACTATGGCTACACCTTC. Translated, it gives CAISETLLNYGYTF.

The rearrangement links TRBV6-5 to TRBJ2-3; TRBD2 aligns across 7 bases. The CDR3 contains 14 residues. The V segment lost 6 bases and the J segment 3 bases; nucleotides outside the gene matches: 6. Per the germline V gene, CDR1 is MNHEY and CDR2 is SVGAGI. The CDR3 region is CASRAGPLTDTQYF. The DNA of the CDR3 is TGTGCCAGCAGAGCGGGACCGCTTACAGATACGCAGTATTTT.

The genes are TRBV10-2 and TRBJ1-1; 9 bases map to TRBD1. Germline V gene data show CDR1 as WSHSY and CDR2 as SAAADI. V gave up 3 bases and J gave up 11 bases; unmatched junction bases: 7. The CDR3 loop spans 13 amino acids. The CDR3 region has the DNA TGCGCCAGCAGTGATGGGACAGGGCGATTCGCTTTCTTT. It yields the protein CASSDGTGRFAFF.

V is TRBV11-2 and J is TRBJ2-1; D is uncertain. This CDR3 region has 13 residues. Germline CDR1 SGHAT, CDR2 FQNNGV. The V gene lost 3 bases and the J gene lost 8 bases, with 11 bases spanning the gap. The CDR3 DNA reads TGTGCCAGCAGCTTTTTTGATCGGGATGAGCAGTTCTTC. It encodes CASSFFDRDEQFF.

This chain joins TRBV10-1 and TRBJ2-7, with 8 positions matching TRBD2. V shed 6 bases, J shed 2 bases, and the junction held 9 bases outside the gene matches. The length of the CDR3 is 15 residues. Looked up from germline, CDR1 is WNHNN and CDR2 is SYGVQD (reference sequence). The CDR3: CASSDFSGTPYEQYF. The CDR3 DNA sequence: TGCGCCAGCAGCGACTTTAGCGGGACCCCCTACGAGCAGTACTTC.

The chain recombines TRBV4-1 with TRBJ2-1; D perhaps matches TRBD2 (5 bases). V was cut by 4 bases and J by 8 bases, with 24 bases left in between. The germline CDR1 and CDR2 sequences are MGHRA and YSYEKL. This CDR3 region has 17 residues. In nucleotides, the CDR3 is TGCGCCAGCAGCCCTAGTCGGGGTAGCCCCGAAGGTCATGAGCAGTTCTTC. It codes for CASSPSRGSPEGHEQFF.

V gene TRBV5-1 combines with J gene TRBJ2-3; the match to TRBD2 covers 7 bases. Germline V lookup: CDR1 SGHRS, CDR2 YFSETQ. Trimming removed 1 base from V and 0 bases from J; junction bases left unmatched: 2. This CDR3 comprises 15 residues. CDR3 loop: CASSLLGGSTDTQYF. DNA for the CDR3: TGCGCCAGCAGCTTGTTGGGAGGGAGCACAGATACGCAGTATTTT. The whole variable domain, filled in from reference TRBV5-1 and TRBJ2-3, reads KAGVTQTPRYLIKTRGQQVTLSCSPISGHRSVSWYQQTPGQGLQFLFEYFSETQRNKGNFPGRFSGRQFSNSRSEMNVSTLELGDSALYLCASSLLGGSTDTQYFGPGTRLTVL.

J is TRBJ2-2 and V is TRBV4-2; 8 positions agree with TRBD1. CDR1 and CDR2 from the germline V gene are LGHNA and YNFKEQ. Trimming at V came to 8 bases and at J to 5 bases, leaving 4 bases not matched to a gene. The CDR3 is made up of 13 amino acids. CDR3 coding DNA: TGTGCCAGCGAGAACAGGGGGACCGGGGAGCTGTTTTTT. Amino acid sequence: CASENRGTGELFF.

CDR3 protein: CASSPTGGLAGARHEQFF. DNA of the CDR3: TGTGCCAGCAGCCCGACGGGTGGCTTAGCGGGGGCCCGCCATGAGCAGTTCTTC. V is TRBV7-6 and J is TRBJ2-1; the match to TRBD2 covers 9 bases. The germline V gene encodes CDR1 SGHVS and CDR2 FNYEAQ. This CDR3 is built from 18 residues. Trimming removed 5 bases from V and 8 bases from J; junction bases left unmatched: 19.

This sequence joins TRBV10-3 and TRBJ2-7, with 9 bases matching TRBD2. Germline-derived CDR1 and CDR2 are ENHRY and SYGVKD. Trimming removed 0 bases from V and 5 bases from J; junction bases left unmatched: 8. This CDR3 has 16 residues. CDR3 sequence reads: CAISESLTSGSNEQYF. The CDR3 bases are TGTGCCATCAGTGAGTCCCTAACTAGCGGGTCGAACGAGCAGTACTTC.

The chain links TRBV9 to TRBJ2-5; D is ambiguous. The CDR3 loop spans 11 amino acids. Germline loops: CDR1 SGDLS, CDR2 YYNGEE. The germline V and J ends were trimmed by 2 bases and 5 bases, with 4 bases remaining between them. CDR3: CASSVHETQYF. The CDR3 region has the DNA TGTGCCAGCAGCGTTCACGAGACCCAGTACTTC.

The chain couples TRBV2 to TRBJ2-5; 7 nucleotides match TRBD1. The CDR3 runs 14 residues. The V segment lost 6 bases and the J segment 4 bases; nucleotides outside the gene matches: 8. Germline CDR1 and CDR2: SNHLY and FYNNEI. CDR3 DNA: TGTGCCAGCAGGGACCCATCAGGGGGAGAGACCCAGTACTTC. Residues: CASRDPSGGETQYF.

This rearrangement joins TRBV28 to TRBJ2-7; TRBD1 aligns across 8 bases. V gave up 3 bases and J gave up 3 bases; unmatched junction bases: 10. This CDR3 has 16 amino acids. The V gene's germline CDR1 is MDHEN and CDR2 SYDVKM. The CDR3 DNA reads TGTGCCAGCAGTTTGAGTTGGCAGGGGGCTAACTACGAGCAGTACTTC. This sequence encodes CASSLSWQGANYEQYF.

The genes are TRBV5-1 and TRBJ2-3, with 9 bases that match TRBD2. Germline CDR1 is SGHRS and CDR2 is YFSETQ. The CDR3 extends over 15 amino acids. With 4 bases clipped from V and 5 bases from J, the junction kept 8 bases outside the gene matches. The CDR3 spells CASSISGSVGDTQYF. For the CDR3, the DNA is TGCGCCAGCAGCATTAGCGGGAGCGTCGGAGATACGCAGTATTTT.

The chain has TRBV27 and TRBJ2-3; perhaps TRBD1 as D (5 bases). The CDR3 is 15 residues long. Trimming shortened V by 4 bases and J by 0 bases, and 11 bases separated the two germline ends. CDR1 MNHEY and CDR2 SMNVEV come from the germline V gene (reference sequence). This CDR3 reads CASSSQTASTDTQYF. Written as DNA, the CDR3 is TGTGCCAGCAGTTCCCAGACAGCTAGCACAGATACGCAGTATTTT.